Each of the 22 T cell receptor beta chains below was sequenced from the same sample in a study of PD-L1 blockade in urothelial cancer. Sequencing was performed with immunoSEQ multiplex PCR; in TCRdb, only in-frame clones are kept and a portion is missing. The sample lists roughly 67,000 clones; approximately 83% were seen once. As to time point: pretreatment peripheral blood. The specimen comprised PBMCs, sampled around atezolizumab (anti-PD-L1) treatment. These receptors were obtained from a man between 60 and 70 years old with urothelial cancer.

With respect to this clone: Other DNA sequences in the same sample also yield this CDR3. The chain links TRBV7-9 to TRBJ1-4, with TRBD1 identical over 10 bases. V shed 5 bases and J 9 bases; nucleotides not matched to a gene: 3. CDR3 size: 13 residues. Germline V gene data show CDR1 as SEHNR and CDR2 as FQNEAQ (reference sequence). The CDR3 DNA reads TGTGCCAGCAGCCGGGACAGGGGCCAAAAACTGTTTTTT. It translates to CASSRDRGQKLFF.

This chain links TRBV19 with TRBJ2-1; a weak D match, TRBD2 (7 bases). Trimming stripped 8 bases from V and 0 bases from J, with 17 bases between. Germline V gives CDR1 LNHDA, CDR2 SQIVND (reference sequence). This CDR3 has 16 residues. The CDR3: CASLSAAGASYNEQFF. The CDR3 region has the DNA TGTGCCAGTCTCAGTGCGGCGGGGGCCTCCTACAATGAGCAGTTCTTC.

The CDR3 loop is CASSLAAGPGTQYF. The CDR3, as DNA: TGTGCCAGCAGCTTAGCTGCGGGCCCGGGGACCCAGTACTTC. The genes are TRBV7-9 and TRBJ2-5; D may be TRBD2 (5 bases). Germline CDR1 reads SEHNR; CDR2 reads FQNEAQ (reference sequence). The CDR3 is 14 amino acids. Between the trimmed V and J ends, which lost 0 bases and 7 bases, there was a span of 12 bases.

A note on this clone: Distinct nucleotide sequences in the sample also encode this CDR3. The chain links TRBV27 to TRBJ2-7, with a possible D match to TRBD1 (6 bases). CDR3 size: 12 residues. Looked up from germline, CDR1 is MNHEY and CDR2 is SMNVEV (reference sequence). Trimming shortened V by 6 bases and J by 4 bases, and 10 bases separated the two germline ends. The CDR3 DNA follows: TGTGCCAGCAGCAAAGGGGGTTACGAGCAGTACTTC. Its protein product is CASSKGGYEQYF.

This chain joins TRBV2 and TRBJ2-3, with 10 bases matching TRBD2. The CDR3 loop spans 14 amino acids. V lost 7 bases to trimming and J lost 1 base; unmatched junction nucleotides: 2. CDR1 and CDR2 (germline): SNHLY, FYNNEI. In nucleotides, the CDR3 is TGTGCCAGCAATCTAGCGGGGGGCACAGATACGCAGTATTTT. It translates to CASNLAGGTDTQYF.

The rearrangement joins TRBV5-1 to TRBJ2-7; 12 nucleotides agree with TRBD1. The CDR3 spans 15 residues. Germline V CDR1 and CDR2: SGHRS, YFSETQ. V dropped 0 bases and J dropped 11; count of bases not matched to a gene: 9. The CDR3 sequence: CASSLDYRDRGLEYF. In nucleotides, the CDR3 is TGCGCCAGCAGCTTGGACTACAGGGACAGGGGGCTGGAGTACTTC.

V gene TRBV11-3 combines with J gene TRBJ2-1; 10 nucleotides match TRBD1. CDR3 length: 14 residues. Per germline, CDR1 SGHNT and CDR2 YENEEA. V was pared by 6 bases and J by 2 bases, with 1 base of the junction left unmatched. The DNA for the CDR3 is TGTGCCAGCAGAGGGACAGGGGCCTACAATGAGCAGTTCTTC. It yields the protein CASRGTGAYNEQFF.

This chain uses TRBV9 with TRBJ2-6, with D hard to call. Trimming took off 0 bases at V and 2 bases at J, with 12 bases between the two ends. This CDR3 has 17 amino acids. The germline V gene has CDR1 SGDLS and CDR2 YYNGEE. In nucleotides, the CDR3 is TGTGCCAGCAGCGTAGCAGCATTGGGCCCTGGGGCCAACGTCCTGACTTTC. As protein: CASSVAALGPGANVLTF.

The rearrangement joins TRBV18 to TRBJ1-5; D gene unclear. Germline assignment: CDR1 KGHSH and CDR2 LQKENI. The CDR3 covers 13 residues. V was pared by 2 bases and J by 4 bases, with 6 bases between. The CDR3 DNA reads as TGTGCCAGCTCACCAGAGAGAAATCAGCCCCAGCATTTT. Translated: CASSPERNQPQHF.

The gene calls are TRBV5-1 and TRBJ1-2; the D gene is possibly TRBD1 (6 bases). Deletions cut 1 base from V and 4 bases from J, with 11 bases between. The CDR3 is 14 residues long. Per germline, CDR1 SGHRS and CDR2 YFSETQ. CDR3 loop: CASSLRQGFYGYTF. CDR3 coding DNA: TGCGCCAGCAGCTTGCGGCAGGGGTTCTATGGCTACACCTTC.

The chain combines TRBV4-1 with TRBJ2-7, with 7 positions matching TRBD1. V trimming: 1 base; J trimming: 6 bases; junction bases outside the gene matches: 6. CDR1 and CDR2 from the germline V gene are MGHRA and YSYEKL. CDR3 length: 14 amino acids. For the CDR3, the DNA is TGCGCCAGCAGCCAAGCACAGGGGAATCGCGAGCAGTACTTC. Protein product: CASSQAQGNREQYF.

The chain links TRBV5-6 to TRBJ1-5; TRBD1 is a possible D gene (5 bases). Germline assignment: CDR1 SGHDT and CDR2 YYEEEE. Between the trimmed V and J ends, which lost 2 bases and 0 bases, there was a span of 9 bases. There are 15 residues in the CDR3. This CDR3 reads CASSFGGGSNQPQHF. CDR3 DNA: TGTGCCAGCAGCTTCGGGGGGGGTAGCAATCAGCCCCAGCATTTT.

V is TRBV14 and J is TRBJ2-2, with D possibly being TRBD2 (6 bases). The CDR3 is made up of 14 amino acids. Per germline, CDR1 SGHDN and CDR2 FVKESK. V lost 4 bases, J lost 6 bases, and 12 bases lay in between. CDR3 nucleotide sequence: TGTGCCAGCAGCCCCGGGACTTTCCCCGGGGAGCTGTTTTTT. Its translation: CASSPGTFPGELFF.

With respect to this clone: This is likely a read error, given that the CDR3 carries no conserved phenylalanine or tryptophan at its end. No DNA is shown, since the ends of the CDR3 on it are uncertain; the CDR3 is the one TCRdb lists. The J gene is TRBJ2-7, the V gene TRBV5-4; TRBD1 reflects the table's D call only, with no check against the DNA. Termini included, the CDR3 measures 12 amino acids. The V gene's germline CDR1 is SGHNT and CDR2 YYREEE (reference sequence). The CDR3 region is CASSFSDRREFK.

V usage is TRBV11-3 and J usage is TRBJ2-5; D is perhaps TRBD2 (6 bases). The J call is doubtful: the DNA matches TRBJ2-7 better. CDR3 length: 13 residues. Germline assignment: CDR1 SGHNT and CDR2 YENEEA. CDR3 sequence reads: CASSPPGLHEQYF. As DNA, the CDR3 is TGTGCCAGCAGCCCCCCGGGACTCCACGAGCAGTACTTC.

V gene TRBV7-2 combines with J gene TRBJ1-2; the D gene is possibly TRBD1 (5 bases). The germline V and J ends were trimmed by 4 bases and 8 bases, with 14 bases remaining between them. In germline, CDR1 is SGHTA, CDR2 FQGNSA. The CDR3 is made up of 13 amino acids. The CDR3 here is CASSSSRVEGYTF. The CDR3 DNA reads TGTGCCAGCAGCTCCTCCAGGGTTGAAGGCTACACCTTC.

The chain has TRBV7-6 and TRBJ2-2; the match to TRBD1 covers 10 bases. Trimming took 5 bases from V and 2 from J; bases not matched to a gene: 14. Germline V gene lookup returns CDR1 SGHVS and CDR2 FNYEAQ. The CDR3 has 19 amino acids. CDR3 region: CASSRMSGTGVFNTGELFF. The CDR3 nucleotides read TGTGCCAGCAGCAGAATGTCCGGGACAGGGGTTTTCAACACCGGGGAGCTGTTTTTT.

The chain employs TRBV30 and TRBJ2-7; the match to TRBD1 covers 11 bases. This CDR3 region has 15 residues. With 3 bases clipped from V and 7 bases from J, the junction kept 11 bases outside the gene matches. Per the germline V gene, CDR1 is GTSNPN and CDR2 is SVGIG (reference sequence). The CDR3 reads CAWRLPDGTGGEQYF. The CDR3 bases are TGTGCCTGGAGACTACCAGACGGGACAGGGGGAGAGCAGTACTTC.

The genes are TRBV7-2 and TRBJ2-5; 10 bases match TRBD2. The CDR3 totals 14 residues. After removal of 5 bases from V and 4 bases from J, the junction contained 4 bases not matched to a gene. Per the germline V gene, CDR1 is SGHTA and CDR2 is FQGNSA. The CDR3 reads CASSTGLARETQYF. The CDR3 DNA reads TGTGCCAGCAGCACGGGACTAGCGAGAGAGACCCAGTACTTC. The entire variable domain, with the rest obtained from reference TRBV7-2 and TRBJ2-5, is as follows: GAGVSQSPSNKVTEKGKDVELRCDPISGHTALYWYRQSLGQGLEFLIYFQGNSAPDKSGLPSDRFSAERTGGSVSTLTIQRTQQEDSAVYLCASSTGLARETQYFGPGTRLLVL.

In DNA form, the CDR3 reads TGTGCCAGTAGTATAGGCGGCAGGGGGCTTCAGCCCCAGCATTTT. It encodes CASSIGGRGLQPQHF. J is TRBJ1-5 and V is TRBV19, with TRBD1 matching 8 bases. CDR1 LNHDA and CDR2 SQIVND come from the germline V gene (reference sequence). With V trimmed by 1 base and J by 6 bases, 5 bases remained unmatched. This CDR3 contains 15 residues.

V is TRBV30 and J is TRBJ2-1; a possible D gene is TRBD2 (6 bases). The CDR3 has 15 residues. Germline V gives CDR1 GTSNPN, CDR2 SVGIG (reference sequence). The V gene lost 1 base and the J gene lost 4 bases, with 14 bases spanning the gap. CDR3 in DNA: TGTGCCTGGAGTGGATGGCGGGGCAAATACAATGAGCAGTTCTTC. This codes for CAWSGWRGKYNEQFF.

The gene calls are TRBV19 and TRBJ1-1; no clear D gene. Germline V gene lookup returns CDR1 LNHDA and CDR2 SQIVND (reference sequence). The CDR3 is 16 residues long. Between the trimmed V and J ends, which lost 0 bases and 1 base, there was a span of 12 bases. CDR3 DNA sequence: TGTGCCAGTAGTATAGATCTATTTCGAAAGAACACTGAAGCTTTCTTT. Translation: CASSIDLFRKNTEAFF.